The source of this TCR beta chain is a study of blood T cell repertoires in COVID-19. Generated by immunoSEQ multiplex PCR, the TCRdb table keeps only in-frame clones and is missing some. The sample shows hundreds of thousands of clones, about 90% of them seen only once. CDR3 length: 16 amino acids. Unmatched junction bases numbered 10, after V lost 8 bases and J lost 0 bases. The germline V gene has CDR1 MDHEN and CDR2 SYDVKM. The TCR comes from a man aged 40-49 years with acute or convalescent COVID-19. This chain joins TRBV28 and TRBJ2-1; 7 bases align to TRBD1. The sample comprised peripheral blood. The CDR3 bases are TGTGCCAGCCAACCCTGGAGACAGGGCTCCTACAATGAGCAGTTCTTC. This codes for CASQPWRQGSYNEQFF.